The 12 T cell receptor beta chains below all came from one sample that was sequenced in a study of blood T cell repertoires in COVID-19. Method: immunoSEQ multiplex PCR; TCRdb's copy keeps in-frame clones and lacks some. The sample lists 250,000 to 350,000 clones, 92% occurring once. What was sequenced was PBMCs or T cells enriched from blood (not recorded which). The origin of the receptors is a woman aged 25-40 years who had recovered from COVID-19.

The chain uses TRBV7-3 and TRBJ2-5; D is ambiguous. Germline assignment: CDR1 SGHTA and CDR2 FQGTGA. This CDR3 spans 14 amino acids. V was clipped by 1 base and J by 5 bases, with 11 bases between them. The CDR3 loop is CASSLIPGRETQYF. The CDR3 nucleotides are TGTGCCAGCAGCTTAATACCGGGTAGGGAGACCCAGTACTTC.

The rearrangement uses TRBV7-2 and TRBJ1-6; D unclear. V shed 3 bases and J shed 12 bases, with 12 bases lying between them. From germline, CDR1 is SGHTA and CDR2 FQGNSA. The CDR3 is 13 amino acids. The CDR3 DNA follows: TGTGCCAGCAGCTTTCCCATGTCGGTACCCCTCCACTTT. It translates to CASSFPMSVPLHF.

This chain uses TRBV15 with TRBJ2-2; D remains unclear. This CDR3 contains 14 residues. V lost 5 bases to trimming and J lost 6 bases, with 13 bases between them. Germline CDR1 LNHNV, CDR2 YYDKDF (reference sequence). The CDR3 coding sequence is TGTGCCACCAGCCCTAGAATGGGTGCCGGGGAGCTGTTTTTT. This codes for CATSPRMGAGELFF.

This clone has more than one count but fewer than ten. V is TRBV7-9 and J is TRBJ2-7; a weak D match, TRBD2 (5 bases). This CDR3 region has 14 residues. The germline gives CDR1 SEHNR, CDR2 FQNEAQ (reference sequence). The ends were cut back, 8 bases at V and 3 bases at J, with 17 bases in the middle. In DNA form, the CDR3 reads TGTGCCAGCGGCGATCCGGGGTCTAGCTACGAGCAGTACTTC. Translation gives CASGDPGSSYEQYF.

This clone was detected only a few times. The V gene is TRBV2, the J gene TRBJ2-7; the D gene is possibly TRBD1 (5 bases). Between the trimmed V and J ends, which lost 6 bases and 3 bases, there was a span of 12 bases. Germline-derived CDR1 and CDR2 are SNHLY and FYNNEI. The CDR3 spans 13 residues. CDR3 DNA: TGTGCCAGCAGGGCAGGACACCTCTACGAGCAGTACTTC. This encodes CASRAGHLYEQYF.

The genes are TRBV7-2 and TRBJ1-5, with a possible D match to TRBD1 (5 bases). V lost 10 bases to trimming and J lost 2 bases, with 15 bases between them. Germline V gene lookup returns CDR1 SGHTA and CDR2 FQGNSA. CDR3 length: 14 residues. The CDR3 protein is CATAQDRGNQPQHF. The CDR3 DNA reads TGTGCCACCGCACAGGATAGGGGCAATCAGCCCCAGCATTTT.

The CDR3 is CASSIVEGNYGYTF. DNA for the CDR3: TGTGCCAGTAGTATAGTGGAGGGCAACTATGGCTACACCTTC. The chain joins TRBV19 to TRBJ1-2, with no clear D. From germline, CDR1 is LNHDA and CDR2 SQIVND (reference sequence). The CDR3 contains 14 residues. The V end was cut by 1 base, the J end by 2 bases, with 8 bases between.

The V gene is TRBV30, the J gene TRBJ2-3; no clear D. The V gene lost 8 bases and the J gene lost 2 bases, with 17 bases spanning the gap. The CDR3 has 14 amino acids. The germline V gene has CDR1 GTSNPN and CDR2 SVGIG (reference sequence). The CDR3 DNA reads TGTGCCCCAACCCCTGGGCCGGTCACAGATACGCAGTATTTT. Amino acid sequence: CAPTPGPVTDTQYF.

The chain links TRBV24-1 to TRBJ2-3; possible D gene TRBD2, 7 bases. This CDR3 is built from 17 residues. Trimming removed 0 bases from V and 9 bases from J, with 21 bases in between. Germline V gene data show CDR1 as KGHDR and CDR2 as SFDVKD. The CDR3 here is CATSDLRGARDPETQYF. The CDR3 DNA sequence: TGTGCCACCAGTGATTTGCGGGGGGCGAGGGACCCCGAAACGCAGTATTTT.

This chain uses TRBV6-2 or TRBV6-3 with TRBJ1-2; D perhaps matches TRBD1 (6 bases). V dropped 6 bases and J dropped 7 bases, with 18 bases sitting between them. The germline V gene has CDR1 MNHEY and CDR2 SVGEGT. The CDR3 has 14 residues. The CDR3 DNA reads TGTGCCAGCAGCAGGACAGTCAACCCCCCTGGCTACACCTTC. It translates to CASSRTVNPPGYTF.

The chain recombines TRBV18 with TRBJ2-7, with 9 bases fitting TRBD2. The germline gives CDR1 KGHSH, CDR2 LQKENI. The CDR3 is made up of 16 amino acids. Trimming took 3 bases from V and 0 from J; bases not matched to a gene: 6. The DNA for the CDR3 is TGTGCCAGCTCACCTGGGAGCGGGAGGAGCTCCTACGAGCAGTACTTC. As protein: CASSPGSGRSSYEQYF.

The chain couples TRBV7-9 to TRBJ2-1, with TRBD2 matching over 9 bases. The V gene end was trimmed by 3 bases and the J gene end by 4 bases; junction bases not matched to a gene: 4. CDR3 length: 15 amino acids. Germline loops: CDR1 SEHNR, CDR2 FQNEAQ (reference sequence). The CDR3, as DNA: TGTGCCAGCAGCTTTGGGCTAGCGGGATACAATGAGCAGTTCTTC. Encoded protein: CASSFGLAGYNEQFF.